Many counts were recorded for the clone carrying this T cell receptor (beta chain). The entry originates in a study of naive and memory T cell subsets. The beta constant-region primer was an equimolar mix of two oligonucleotides covering TRBC1 and TRBC2. Four rounds of PCR amplified the ligated cDNA using nested alpha and beta constant-region primers plus SP2. TCRdb re-derived calls from the UMI-ligation and nested PCR reads in MiXCR, one entry per CDR3 protein. The data show some 36,000 distinct CDR3 sequences, more than 10% seen once. The CDR3 consists of 19 residues. Trimming left V 5 bases short and J 0 bases short, with 23 bases between. Germline loops: CDR1 MNHNS, CDR2 SASEGT.

This chain links TRBV6-1 with TRBJ2-1; TRBD2 might be the D (8 bases). This receptor was identified in a human donor in good health. Specimen: effector memory CD4+ T cells from blood. Regarding subset: effector memory, CD45RA- CD27-. In nucleotides, the CDR3 is TGTGCCAGCAGTTACAGGGGCAGCGGGGGTCACAGCTCCTACAATGAGCAGTTCTTC. It specifies CASSYRGSGGHSSYNEQFF.